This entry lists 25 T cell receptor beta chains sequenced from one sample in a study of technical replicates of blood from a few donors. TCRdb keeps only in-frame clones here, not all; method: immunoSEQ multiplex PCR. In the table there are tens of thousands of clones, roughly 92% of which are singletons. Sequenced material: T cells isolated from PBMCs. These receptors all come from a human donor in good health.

CDR3 protein: CASSIDVTGNTEAFF. The CDR3 region has the DNA TGTGCCAGTAGTATAGATGTAACGGGGAACACTGAAGCTTTCTTT. The chain combines TRBV19 with TRBJ1-1, with D unclear. This CDR3 has 15 amino acids. Trimming took 0 bases from V and 1 from J, leaving 9 bases between them. The germline V gene has CDR1 LNHDA and CDR2 SQIVND (reference sequence).

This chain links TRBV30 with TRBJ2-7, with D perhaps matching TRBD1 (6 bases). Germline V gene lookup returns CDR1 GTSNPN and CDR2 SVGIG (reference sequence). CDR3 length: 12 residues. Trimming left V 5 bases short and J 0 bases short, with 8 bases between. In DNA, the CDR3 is TGTGCCTGGGGACAGAGCTCCTACGAGCAGTACTTC. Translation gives CAWGQSSYEQYF.

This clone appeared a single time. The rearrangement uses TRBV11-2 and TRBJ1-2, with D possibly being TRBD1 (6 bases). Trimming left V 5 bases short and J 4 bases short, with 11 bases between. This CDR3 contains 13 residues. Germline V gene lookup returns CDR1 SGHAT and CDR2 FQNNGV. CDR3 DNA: TGTGCCAGCAGCCGGGACATCTCCTATGGCTACACCTTC. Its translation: CASSRDISYGYTF.

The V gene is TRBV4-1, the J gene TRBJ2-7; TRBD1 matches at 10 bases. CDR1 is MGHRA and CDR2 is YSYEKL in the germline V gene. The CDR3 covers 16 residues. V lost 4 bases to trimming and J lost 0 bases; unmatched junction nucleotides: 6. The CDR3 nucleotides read TGCGCCAGCAGCCTCCAGGGGACAGGGGTCTCCTACGAGCAGTACTTC. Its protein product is CASSLQGTGVSYEQYF.

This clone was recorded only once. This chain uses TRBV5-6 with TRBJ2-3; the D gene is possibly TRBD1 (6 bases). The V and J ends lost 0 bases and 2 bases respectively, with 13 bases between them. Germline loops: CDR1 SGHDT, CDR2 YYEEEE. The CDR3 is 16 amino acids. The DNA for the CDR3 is TGTGCCAGCAGCTTGGTAGGGGGATCACACACAGATACGCAGTATTTT. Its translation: CASSLVGGSHTDTQYF.

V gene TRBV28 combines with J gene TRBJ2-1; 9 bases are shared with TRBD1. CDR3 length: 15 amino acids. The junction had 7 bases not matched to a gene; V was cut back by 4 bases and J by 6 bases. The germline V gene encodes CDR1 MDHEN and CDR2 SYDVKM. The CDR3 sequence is CASSSAGQGVNEQFF. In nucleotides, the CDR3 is TGTGCCAGCAGTTCCGCGGGACAGGGTGTCAATGAGCAGTTCTTC.

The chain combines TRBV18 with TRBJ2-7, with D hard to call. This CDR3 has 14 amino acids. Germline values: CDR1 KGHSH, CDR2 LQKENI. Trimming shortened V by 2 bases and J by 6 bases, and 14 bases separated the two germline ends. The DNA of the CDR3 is TGTGCCAGCTCACCAGGCAGAGAGGTCCCCGAGCAGTACTTC. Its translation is CASSPGREVPEQYF.

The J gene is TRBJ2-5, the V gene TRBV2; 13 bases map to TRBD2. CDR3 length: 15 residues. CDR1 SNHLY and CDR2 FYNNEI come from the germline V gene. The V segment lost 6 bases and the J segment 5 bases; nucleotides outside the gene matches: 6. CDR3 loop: CASSSGLAGLETQYF. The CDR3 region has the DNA TGTGCCAGCAGCTCGGGACTAGCGGGGCTGGAGACCCAGTACTTC.

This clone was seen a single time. CDR3 bases: TGTGCCAGCAGCCTCTACGGGACTAGCGGGAGGGGCGAGCAGTACTTC. Residues: CASSLYGTSGRGEQYF. This chain links TRBV7-2 with TRBJ2-7; 16 bases line up with TRBD2. Germline assignment: CDR1 SGHTA and CDR2 FQGNSA. The V gene end was trimmed by 5 bases and the J gene end by 6 bases; junction bases not matched to a gene: 7. CDR3 size: 16 residues.

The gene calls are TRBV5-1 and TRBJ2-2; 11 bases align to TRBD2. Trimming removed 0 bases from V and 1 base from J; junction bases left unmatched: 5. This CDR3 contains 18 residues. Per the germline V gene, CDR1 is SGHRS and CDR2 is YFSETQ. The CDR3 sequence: CASSLEASGRLNTGELFF. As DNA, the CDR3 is TGCGCCAGCAGCTTGGAAGCTAGCGGGAGGTTGAACACCGGGGAGCTGTTTTTT.

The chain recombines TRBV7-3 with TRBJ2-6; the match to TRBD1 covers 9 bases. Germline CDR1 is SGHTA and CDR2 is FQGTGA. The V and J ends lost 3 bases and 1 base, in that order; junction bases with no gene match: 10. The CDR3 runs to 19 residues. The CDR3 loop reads CASSFLRDRDLSGANVLTF. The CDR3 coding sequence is TGTGCCAGCAGCTTTCTCCGGGACAGGGATTTATCTGGGGCCAACGTCCTGACTTTC.

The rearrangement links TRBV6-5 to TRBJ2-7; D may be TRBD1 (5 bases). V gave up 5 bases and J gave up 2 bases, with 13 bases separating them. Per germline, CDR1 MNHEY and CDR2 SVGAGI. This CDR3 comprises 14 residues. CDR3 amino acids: CASSTDSFPYEQYF. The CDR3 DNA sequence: TGTGCCAGCAGTACCGACAGTTTTCCCTACGAGCAGTACTTC.

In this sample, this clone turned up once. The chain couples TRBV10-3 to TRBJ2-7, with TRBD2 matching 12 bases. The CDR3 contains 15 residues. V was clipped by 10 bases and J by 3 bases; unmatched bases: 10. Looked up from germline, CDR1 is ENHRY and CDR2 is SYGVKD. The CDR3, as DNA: TGTGCCACCTACCCCGGGACTAGCGGGCTCTACGAGCAGTACTTC. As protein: CATYPGTSGLYEQYF.

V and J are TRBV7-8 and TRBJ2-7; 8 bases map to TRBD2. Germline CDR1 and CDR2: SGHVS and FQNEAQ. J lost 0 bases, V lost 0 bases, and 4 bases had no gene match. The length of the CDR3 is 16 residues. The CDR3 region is CASSLALAGNSYEQYF. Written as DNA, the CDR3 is TGTGCCAGCAGCTTAGCGCTAGCGGGTAACTCCTACGAGCAGTACTTC.

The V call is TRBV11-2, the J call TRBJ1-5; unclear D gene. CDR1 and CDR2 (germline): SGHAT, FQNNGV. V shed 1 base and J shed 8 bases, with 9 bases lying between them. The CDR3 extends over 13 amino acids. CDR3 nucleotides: TGTGCCAGCAGCTTAGGGCTCCGGGAGCCCCAGCATTTT. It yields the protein CASSLGLREPQHF.

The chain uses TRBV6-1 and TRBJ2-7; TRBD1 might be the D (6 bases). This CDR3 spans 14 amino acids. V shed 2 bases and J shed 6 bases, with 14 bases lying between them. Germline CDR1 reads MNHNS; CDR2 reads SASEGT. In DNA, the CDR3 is TGTGCCAGCAGTGAACTCCAGGGGACCTCCGAGCAGTACTTC. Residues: CASSELQGTSEQYF.

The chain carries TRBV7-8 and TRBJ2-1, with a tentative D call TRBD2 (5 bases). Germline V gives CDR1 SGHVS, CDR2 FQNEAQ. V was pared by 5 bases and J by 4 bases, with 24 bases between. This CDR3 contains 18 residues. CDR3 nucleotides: TGTGCCAGCAGCCGCCTCGCGGGCCTGGAAGTACTATACAATGAGCAGTTCTTC. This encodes CASSRLAGLEVLYNEQFF.

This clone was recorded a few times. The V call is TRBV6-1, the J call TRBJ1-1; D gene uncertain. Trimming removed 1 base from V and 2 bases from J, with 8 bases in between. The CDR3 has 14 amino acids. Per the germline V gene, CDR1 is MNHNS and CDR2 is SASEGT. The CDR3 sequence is CASSEVGDNTEAFF. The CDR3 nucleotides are TGTGCCAGCAGTGAAGTAGGAGATAACACTGAAGCTTTCTTT.

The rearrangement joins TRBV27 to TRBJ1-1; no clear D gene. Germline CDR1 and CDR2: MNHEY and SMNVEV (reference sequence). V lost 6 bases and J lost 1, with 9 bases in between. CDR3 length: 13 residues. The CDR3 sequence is CASSYSGNTEAFF. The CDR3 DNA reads TGTGCCAGCAGCTATTCGGGGAACACTGAAGCTTTCTTT.

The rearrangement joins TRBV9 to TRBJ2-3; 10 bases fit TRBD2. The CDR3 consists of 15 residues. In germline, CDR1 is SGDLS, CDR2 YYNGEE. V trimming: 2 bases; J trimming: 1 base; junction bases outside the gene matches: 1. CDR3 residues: CASSVLAGGTDTQYF. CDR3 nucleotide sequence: TGTGCCAGCAGCGTCCTAGCGGGAGGCACAGATACGCAGTATTTT.

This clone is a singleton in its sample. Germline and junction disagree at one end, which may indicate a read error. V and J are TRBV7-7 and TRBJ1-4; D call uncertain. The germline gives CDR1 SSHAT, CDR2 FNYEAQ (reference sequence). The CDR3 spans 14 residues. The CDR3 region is CASSLSTTNEKLFF. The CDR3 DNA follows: TGTGCTAGCAGCTTATCTACAACTAATGAAAAACTGTTTTTT.

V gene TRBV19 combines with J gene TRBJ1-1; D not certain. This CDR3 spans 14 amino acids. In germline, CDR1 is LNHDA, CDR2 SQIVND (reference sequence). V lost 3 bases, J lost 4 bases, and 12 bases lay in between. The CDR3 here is CASSIKGVSTEAFF. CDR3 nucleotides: TGTGCCAGTAGTATTAAGGGAGTAAGCACTGAAGCTTTCTTT.

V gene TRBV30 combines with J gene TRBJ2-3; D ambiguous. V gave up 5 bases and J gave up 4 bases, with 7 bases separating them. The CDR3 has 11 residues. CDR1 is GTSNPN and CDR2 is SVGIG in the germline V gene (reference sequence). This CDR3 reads CAWGAADTQYF. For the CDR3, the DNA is TGTGCCTGGGGAGCCGCAGATACGCAGTATTTT.

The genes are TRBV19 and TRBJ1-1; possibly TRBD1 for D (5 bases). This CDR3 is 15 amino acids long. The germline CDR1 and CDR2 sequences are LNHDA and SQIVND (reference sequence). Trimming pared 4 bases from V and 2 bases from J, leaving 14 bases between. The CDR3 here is CASSTELRVNTEAFF. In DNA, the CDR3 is TGTGCCAGTAGTACCGAACTCAGGGTAAACACTGAAGCTTTCTTT.

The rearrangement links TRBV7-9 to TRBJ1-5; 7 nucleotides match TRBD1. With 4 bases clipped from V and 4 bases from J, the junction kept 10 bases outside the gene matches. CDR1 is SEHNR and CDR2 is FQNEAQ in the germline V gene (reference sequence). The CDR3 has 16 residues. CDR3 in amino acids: CASSSTTGTENQPQHF. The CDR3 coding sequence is TGTGCCAGCAGCTCAACGACCGGGACAGAGAATCAGCCCCAGCATTTT.